One sample yielded the 15 T cell receptor beta chains listed below, sequenced in a study of early T cells in non-severe SARS-CoV-2 infection. TCRdb reprocessed the 5' RACE reads with MiXCR, giving one entry per CDR3 protein. Here the sample spans about 42,000 distinct CDR3 sequences, about 6% being singletons. Sequenced here: whole blood, sampled at baseline. The receptors were sampled from an adult who was a healthcare worker with PCR-confirmed SARS-CoV-2 infection or an uninfected control (not recorded which).

This clonotype was picked up a small number of times. The chain uses TRBV20-1 and TRBJ2-5; tentatively, D is TRBD1 (6 bases). V was clipped by 3 bases and J by 5 bases, with 22 bases between them. The CDR3 spans 16 residues. Germline values: CDR1 DFQATT, CDR2 SNEGSKA (reference sequence). The CDR3 reads CSASEIRGTLLETQYF. The DNA of the CDR3 is TGCAGTGCTAGCGAAATCAGGGGCACATTGCTGGAGACCCAGTACTTC.

The V gene is TRBV14, the J gene TRBJ2-7; 7 bases match TRBD1. The CDR3 extends over 14 amino acids. V lost 1 base and J lost 2; bases outside the gene matches: 2. Germline values: CDR1 SGHDN, CDR2 FVKESK. The DNA for the CDR3 is TGTGCCAGCAGCCAAGTCCAGGGGGCCTACGAGCAGTACTTC. It specifies CASSQVQGAYEQYF.

This clonotype appeared many times. The V call is TRBV12-3 or TRBV12-4, the J call TRBJ2-7, with unresolved D. Between the trimmed V and J ends, which lost 2 bases and 6 bases, there was a span of 8 bases. The CDR3 contains 12 residues. CDR3 sequence (DNA): TGTGCCAGCAGTTTAAGTGACACCGAGCAGTACTTC. It is translated as CASSLSDTEQYF.

This clonotype was counted between two and nine times. The chain couples TRBV4-1 to TRBJ2-3; D call uncertain. Deletions cut 1 base from V and 3 bases from J, with 14 bases between. The germline gives CDR1 MGHRA, CDR2 YSYEKL. This CDR3 comprises 16 residues. The CDR3 protein is CASSQVRSSRTDTQYF. CDR3 in DNA: TGCGCCAGCAGCCAAGTTCGATCCTCCAGGACAGATACGCAGTATTTT.

This clonotype was seen many times. CDR3 amino acids: CASSLGGLQNTEAFF. Here the CDR3 DNA reads TGTGCCAGCAGCTTGGGAGGACTGCAGAACACTGAAGCTTTCTTT. The chain links TRBV5-4 to TRBJ1-1; D gene uncertain. Trimming took off 0 bases at V and 1 base at J, with 10 bases between the two ends. The germline gives CDR1 SGHNT, CDR2 YYREEE (reference sequence). The CDR3 is 15 amino acids.

This clonotype was found many times. V gene TRBV7-7 combines with J gene TRBJ2-2, with 8 bases lining up with TRBD1. CDR3 length equals 15 residues. V shed 1 base, J shed 5 bases, and the junction held 3 bases outside the gene matches. The germline CDR1 and CDR2 sequences are SSHAT and FNYEAQ (reference sequence). The CDR3 DNA reads as TGTGCCAGCAGCTTAGTGACAGGGGTTACCGGGGAGCTGTTTTTT. This sequence encodes CASSLVTGVTGELFF. The full variable domain, completed using reference TRBV7-7 and TRBJ2-2, is GAGVSQSPRYKVTKRGQDVTLRCDPISSHATLYWYQQALGQGPEFLTYFNYEAQPDKSGLPSDRFSAERPEGSISTLTIQRTEQRDSAMYRCASSLVTGVTGELFFGEGSRLTVL.

The genes are TRBV7-9 and TRBJ2-3; no reliable D call. The V gene lost 1 base and the J gene lost 2 bases, with 10 bases spanning the gap. The V gene's germline CDR1 is SEHNR and CDR2 FQNEAQ (reference sequence). The CDR3 is made up of 15 amino acids. The CDR3 DNA is TGTGCCAGCAGCTTAGGGGTGACCATCACAGATACGCAGTATTTT. This encodes CASSLGVTITDTQYF.

This clonotype was counted between two and nine times. The genes are TRBV5-5 and TRBJ2-5; a possible D gene is TRBD2 (6 bases). The CDR3 is made up of 13 amino acids. Trimming removed 2 bases at V and 5 bases at J, with 10 bases between. Germline CDR1 reads SGHKS; CDR2 reads YYEKEE (reference sequence). CDR3 residues: CASSFTSGETQYF. Written as DNA, the CDR3 is TGTGCCAGCAGCTTTACAAGCGGGGAGACCCAGTACTTC.

At least ten counts were recorded for this clonotype. The CDR3 region has the DNA TGTGCCAGCAGCCCAGGGACAGGGGGAACCTATAGCACAGATACGCAGTATTTT. This translates into CASSPGTGGTYSTDTQYF. The chain joins TRBV11-1 to TRBJ2-3; 11 bases fit TRBD1. Germline CDR1 is SGHAT and CDR2 is FQDESV (reference sequence). CDR3 length: 18 amino acids. V was clipped by 5 bases and J by 0 bases; unmatched bases: 10.

The table lists this clonotype with many counts. CDR3 in amino acids: CASSWDFNEKLFF. The CDR3 DNA reads as TGTGCCAGCAGTTGGGACTTCAATGAAAAACTGTTTTTT. The chain employs TRBV12-3 or TRBV12-4 and TRBJ1-4; maybe TRBD1 (5 bases). Trimming took 4 bases from V and 5 from J, leaving 8 bases between them. The CDR3 covers 13 residues.

This clonotype was recorded at least ten times. The chain joins TRBV10-3 to TRBJ2-3; either TRBD1 or TRBD2 may fit D (5 bases each). V was pared by 2 bases and J by 4 bases, with 7 bases between. This CDR3 has 13 residues. The germline V gene encodes CDR1 ENHRY and CDR2 SYGVKD. CDR3 sequence reads: CAISEGTPDTQYF. The CDR3 nucleotides are TGTGCCATCAGTGAGGGGACGCCAGATACGCAGTATTTT.

The sample holds many counts of this clonotype. The chain is built from TRBV13 and TRBJ1-4; 7 nucleotides match TRBD1. Germline V CDR1 and CDR2: PRHDT, FYEKMQ (reference sequence). CDR3 size: 14 residues. With 5 bases clipped from V and 5 bases from J, the junction kept 5 bases outside the gene matches. CDR3 sequence reads: CASSADRKNEKLFF. The CDR3 nucleotides read TGTGCCAGCAGCGCGGACAGGAAAAATGAAAAACTGTTTTTT.

This clonotype was found a few times. The chain combines TRBV18 with TRBJ1-1; D may be TRBD1 (5 bases). There are 15 residues in the CDR3. Germline V lookup: CDR1 KGHSH, CDR2 LQKENI. Trimming took off 2 bases at V and 0 bases at J, with 10 bases between the two ends. CDR3 sequence (DNA): TGTGCCAGCTCACCAGTGGAAGGGGTGAACACTGAAGCTTTCTTT. Translating it yields CASSPVEGVNTEAFF.

The V and J genes are TRBV12-2 and TRBJ2-7; the table's D call, TRBD1, has no DNA check behind it. TRBV12-2 is marked as a pseudogene. This CDR3 is built from 13 residues. As DNA, the CDR3 is TGTGCAAGTCGCACGCGGGACAGGGACGAGCAGTACTTC. Translating gives CASRTRDRDEQYF.

Many counts were recorded for this clonotype. The J gene is TRBJ1-4, the V gene TRBV25-1; the D gene is possibly TRBD1 (5 bases). Germline V gene sequence: CDR1 MGHDK, CDR2 SYGVNS. The V and J ends lost 7 bases and 8 bases respectively, with 14 bases between them. The CDR3 is 13 residues long. The DNA of the CDR3 is TGTGCCAGCATGAGCAGGGAGGGCGAAAAACTGTTTTTT. It codes for CASMSREGEKLFF.